A single sample is the source of the 17 T cell receptor beta chains below, sequenced in a study of identical twins (dated by TCRdb to about 2016). The library was generated by 5' RACE. Instrument used: Illumina HiSeq 2000. Using fastp at Q25 and MiXCR, TCRdb reprocessed the public reads and kept productive beta chains. Every distinct CDR3 protein forms one entry, paired with its most common genes and DNA. Counted in this sample were 200,000 or so distinct CDR3 sequences; approximately 15% of them appeared once. Around 40% of the sample is in the top ten clones. The same sample was also used in a study of T cells expressing NK-cell markers.

Source material: CD8+ T cells sorted from blood. These receptors were collected from a woman younger than 30 in good health.

This clonotype was detected once. This rearrangement joins TRBV4-3 to TRBJ2-1; no clear D. Between the trimmed V and J ends, which lost 3 bases and 1 base, there was a span of 16 bases. Per germline, CDR1 LGHNA and CDR2 YSLEER. The CDR3 has 17 residues. CDR3 sequence reads: CASSHSHSSRSYNEQFF. The CDR3 region has the DNA TGCGCCAGCAGCCACAGTCACTCCTCGCGGTCCTACAATGAGCAGTTCTTC.

This clonotype was detected a few times. This sequence joins TRBV7-9 and TRBJ2-1; 7 bases match TRBD2. The CDR3 is made up of 14 amino acids. CDR1 and CDR2 (germline): SEHNR, FQNEAQ (reference sequence). J lost 10 bases, V lost 3 bases, and 9 bases had no gene match. CDR3 protein: CASSLGLPQGEQFF. CDR3 coding DNA: TGTGCCAGCAGCTTGGGACTACCCCAAGGAGAGCAGTTCTTC.

The chain recombines TRBV20-1 with TRBJ2-6, with a weak D call TRBD2 (6 bases). Germline V gene sequence: CDR1 DFQATT, CDR2 SNEGSKA (reference sequence). There are 15 residues in the CDR3. Trimming removed 5 bases at V and 6 bases at J, with 17 bases between. CDR3 coding DNA: TGCAGTGCTTTGGGGGGAACAAAGCAGGCCAACGTCCTGACTTTC. It codes for CSALGGTKQANVLTF.

This clonotype appeared a few times. The junction departs from germline at one end; a sequencing error may be responsible. This rearrangement joins TRBV12-3 or TRBV12-4 to TRBJ2-1; 12 positions agree with TRBD2. The CDR3 loop spans 12 amino acids. CDR3 sequence reads: CASSLELAGGVF. CDR3 bases: TGTGCCAGCAGTTTGGAGCTAGCGGGGGGGGTCTTC.

The chain combines TRBV20-1 with TRBJ2-7; D is possibly TRBD1 (5 bases). This CDR3 is 11 amino acids long. V lost 5 bases and J lost 5, with 10 bases in between. Germline-derived CDR1 and CDR2 are DFQATT and SNEGSKA (reference sequence). The CDR3 is CSAPDKDEQYF. The DNA for the CDR3 is TGCAGTGCTCCGGACAAGGACGAGCAGTACTTC.

CDR3 coding DNA: TGTGCCAGCAGTTTTTCCATGGGGAATTCACCCCTCCACTTT. Its protein product is CASSFSMGNSPLHF. The gene calls are TRBV12-3 or TRBV12-4 and TRBJ1-6; D gene uncertain. The V end was cut by 3 bases, the J end by 7 bases, with 10 bases between. The CDR3 runs 14 residues.

This clonotype has a handful of counts. V is TRBV5-1 and J is TRBJ1-2, with 7 nucleotides matching TRBD1. The length of the CDR3 is 15 residues. The germline gives CDR1 SGHRS, CDR2 YFSETQ. V lost 3 bases, J lost 6 bases, and 11 bases stayed unmatched. DNA of the CDR3: TGCGCCAGCAGCTCATACCAGGGGGGCCGAAATGGCTACACCTTC. It yields the protein CASSSYQGGRNGYTF.

This clonotype appeared a few times. The chain has TRBV20-1 and TRBJ2-4, with 8 bases lining up with TRBD2. V dropped 6 bases and J dropped 4; count of bases not matched to a gene: 14. CDR1 and CDR2 (germline): DFQATT, SNEGSKA (reference sequence). The length of the CDR3 is 16 residues. CDR3 nucleotides: TGCAGTGCGGGCTCCGGTACTAGCGGCAATAAAAACATTCAGTACTTC. Translation gives CSAGSGTSGNKNIQYF.

V usage is TRBV4-3 and J usage is TRBJ2-7; 9 nucleotides agree with TRBD2. The CDR3 spans 15 residues. The V segment lost 4 bases and the J segment 7 bases; nucleotides outside the gene matches: 11. Germline CDR1 is LGHNA and CDR2 is YSLEER. The CDR3: CASSRLAGEYGEQYF. CDR3 bases: TGCGCCAGCAGCCGGTTAGCGGGAGAATACGGGGAGCAGTACTTC.

This chain joins TRBV7-9 and TRBJ2-2; the D gene is possibly TRBD1 (6 bases). This CDR3 is built from 14 residues. Per germline, CDR1 SEHNR and CDR2 FQNEAQ (reference sequence). V dropped 11 bases and J dropped 1 base, with 14 bases sitting between them. The DNA for the CDR3 is TGTGCCGCCTCCGGGACAAGGAACACCGGGGAGCTGTTTTTT. Translating it yields CAASGTRNTGELFF.

The gene calls are TRBV29-1 and TRBJ2-6; TRBD2 is a possible D gene (5 bases). The length of the CDR3 is 14 residues. The ends were cut back, 6 bases at V and 1 base at J, with 10 bases in the middle. Per the germline V gene, CDR1 is SQVTM and CDR2 is ANQGSEA. The CDR3 is CSVTGGSGANVLTF. As DNA, the CDR3 is TGCAGCGTGACCGGCGGGTCTGGGGCCAACGTCCTGACTTTC.

The chain joins TRBV11-3 to TRBJ2-3; D is undetermined. The germline gives CDR1 SGHNT, CDR2 YENEEA. The CDR3 loop spans 13 amino acids. V was pared by 5 bases and J by 2 bases, with 8 bases between. CDR3 DNA: TGTGCCAGCAGCGACCCCTACACAGATACGCAGTATTTT. Translated, it gives CASSDPYTDTQYF.

To note about this clonotype: Germline and junction disagree at one end, which may indicate a read error. CDR3 in amino acids: CASSLSGSRDTQYF. The CDR3, as DNA: TGTGCCAGCAGCTTATCTGGTAGCAGAGATACGCAGTATTTT. The chain recombines TRBV7-6 with TRBJ2-3; D is uncertain. The CDR3 covers 14 residues. Germline CDR1 reads SGHVS; CDR2 reads FNYEAQ.

This clonotype was found many times. The CDR3 reads CSADRKAGDKNIQYF. The DNA for the CDR3 is TGCAGTGCCGATAGGAAGGCGGGTGACAAAAACATTCAGTACTTC. This rearrangement joins TRBV20-1 to TRBJ2-4; tentative D call: TRBD2 (5 bases). CDR3 length: 15 amino acids. Trimming took 6 bases from V and 3 from J, leaving 18 bases between them. Germline CDR1 DFQATT, CDR2 SNEGSKA (reference sequence).

The chain joins TRBV6-5 to TRBJ2-3; D remains unclear. The germline V and J ends were trimmed by 0 bases and 4 bases, with 5 bases remaining between them. This CDR3 is 13 amino acids long. The germline gives CDR1 MNHEY, CDR2 SVGAGI. In DNA form, the CDR3 reads TGTGCCAGCAGTTACTCTCTTTCAGATACGCAGTATTTT. It yields the protein CASSYSLSDTQYF.

The chain uses TRBV15 and TRBJ1-3; D ambiguous. Germline V gives CDR1 LNHNV, CDR2 YYDKDF (reference sequence). The length of the CDR3 is 17 residues. Trimming took 1 base from V and 2 from J, leaving 15 bases between them. This CDR3 reads CATSRAPGDVTGNTIYF. CDR3 coding DNA: TGTGCCACCAGCAGAGCTCCCGGGGATGTGACTGGAAACACCATATATTTT.

The table lists this clonotype with a few counts. This chain uses TRBV27 with TRBJ2-1; 7 positions agree with TRBD2. CDR1 and CDR2 (germline): MNHEY, SMNVEV (reference sequence). V lost 2 bases, J lost 4 bases, and 5 bases stayed unmatched. There are 15 residues in the CDR3. The CDR3 protein is CASSLLLAEYNEQFF. The CDR3 DNA reads TGTGCCAGCAGTTTACTTCTAGCGGAGTACAATGAGCAGTTCTTC.